This entry concerns a single TCR beta chain. Its antigen is not identified. The donors were members of the validation cohort comprising 100 to 150 subjects, separate from the roughly 670-subject first cohort. Trimming removed 3 bases from V and 4 bases from J, with 16 bases in between. This CDR3 comprises 15 residues. CDR1 is SGHDT, CDR2 YYEEEE, per germline. These data originate in a study of cytomegalovirus exposure and HLA in healthy donors. For the study at large: The same platform used for the 666 first-cohort repertoires was also used for the approximately 120 validation repertoires, as a later analysis reported. Whole-study results and caveats: The CMV antigen specificity of a few CMV-associated chains was confirmed through in vitro analysis. That first-cohort TCR clusters tended to co-occur in the roughly 130 validation repertoires was found in a later analysis.

Assay: immunoSEQ multiplex PCR; the TCRdb copy retains only in-frame clones and omits some. This sample has around 52,000 clones, with approximately 95% found just once. This receptor was taken from a woman younger than 35 in good health and CMV-seronegative. The sample was PBMCs. The chain uses TRBV5-6 and TRBJ1-2; D gene uncertain. CDR3 sequence reads: CASSSAWTDFYGYTF. The CDR3, as DNA: TGTGCCAGCAGCTCCGCATGGACGGACTTCTATGGCTACACCTTC.